What follows is one TCR beta chain and its context. No antigen is known for it. The assay was immunoSEQ multiplex PCR, and TCRdb's table has in-frame clones only and misses some. The table lists roughly 10,000 clones, about 79% of them singletons. The length of the CDR3 is 16 residues. Deletions cut 0 bases from V and 0 bases from J, with 12 bases between. Looked up from germline, CDR1 is GTSNPN and CDR2 is SVGIG (reference sequence). The record originates from a study of early stage breast cancer tumors. The wider study: Most invasive tumors, about 70% of the 16, were ER+/PR+/HER2-. Broader study findings: Commonly generated sequences made up most enriched TCRB sequences shared between patients. Tumor and normal breast were distinguished via blood comparison in most of the 16 patients.

Enough DNA from normal breast tissue often took roughly 100-320 mg. The sequence derives from a person aged 40-50 years with breast cancer. The rearrangement uses TRBV30 and TRBJ1-3; D is ambiguous. Sequencing was performed on normal breast tissue next to the tumor. The CDR3 is CAWSVTELISGNTIYF. Here the CDR3 DNA reads TGTGCCTGGAGTGTAACGGAGTTAATCTCTGGAAACACCATATATTTT.